The 18 T cell receptor beta chains reported below all come from one sample, sequenced in a study of CD8+CD57+ T cells in acquired aplastic anemia (dated by TCRdb to the late 2010s). The run used an Illumina HiSeq 2000. TCR beta VDJ combination and CDR3 sequence profiling used genomic DNA as the template. In-frame beta chains were kept once TCRdb had trimmed the public reads at Q25 with fastp and called clones with MiXCR. Every distinct CDR3 protein forms one entry, paired with its most common genes and DNA. The sample records about 110,000 distinct CDR3 sequences, around half of which are singletons. The ten largest clones capture 25% to 35% of the sample. Sequenced sample: sorted CD4+, CD8+, or CD8+CD57+ T cells (not recorded which) from PBMCs. The receptor set was obtained from a human donor in good health, serving as a control.

The chain recombines TRBV6-6 with TRBJ1-1, with D perhaps matching TRBD1 (6 bases). Trimming cost V 0 bases and J 3 bases, with 14 bases left between them. The CDR3 is 16 amino acids. CDR1 and CDR2 (germline): MNHNY, SVGAGI (reference sequence). The CDR3 loop is CASSYSQGMEDTEAFF. CDR3 in DNA: TGTGCCAGCAGTTACTCTCAGGGGATGGAGGACACTGAAGCTTTCTTT.

As DNA, the CDR3 is TGTGCCAGCAGTCCAATCTACGGGGGCTCAAACACCGGGGAGCTGTTTTTT. It codes for CASSPIYGGSNTGELFF. This chain joins TRBV2 and TRBJ2-2, with D perhaps being TRBD1 or TRBD2 (6 bases each). The CDR3 spans 17 residues. Germline V gene sequence: CDR1 SNHLY, CDR2 FYNNEI. V was trimmed by 5 bases and J by 2 bases, leaving 18 bases between them.

Ten or more counts support this clonotype. The rearrangement joins TRBV27 to TRBJ2-7; the D is unclear. CDR3 size: 16 residues. V was pared by 1 base and J by 0 bases, with 13 bases between. Germline V gene data show CDR1 as MNHEY and CDR2 as SMNVEV (reference sequence). Written as DNA, the CDR3 is TGTGCCAGCAGTTTATTTAACCCCCGCAGCTCCTACGAGCAGTACTTC. Its translation: CASSLFNPRSSYEQYF.

To note about this clonotype: Since a much larger clone is just one base distant, this may be a read error. V gene TRBV4-1 combines with J gene TRBJ2-1; a weak D match, TRBD2 (5 bases). V shed 5 bases and J shed 8 bases, with 16 bases lying between them. Germline V CDR1 and CDR2: MGHRA, YSYEKL. This CDR3 contains 14 residues. The CDR3 reads CASSERRALDEQFF. CDR3 sequence (DNA): TGCGCCAGCAGCGAGCGGCGTGCATTAGATGAGCAGTTCTTC.

This clonotype has ten or more counts. The chain uses TRBV19 and TRBJ2-1; possibly TRBD2 for D (6 bases). The V and J ends lost 9 bases and 9 bases respectively, with 15 bases between them. CDR3 length: 12 residues. CDR1 is LNHDA, CDR2 SQIVND, per germline (reference sequence). CDR3 sequence reads: CASTGVFGEQFF. The CDR3 coding sequence is TGTGCCAGCACGGGGGTCTTCGGTGAGCAGTTCTTC.

The CDR3 is CASSEGQGGAFF. The CDR3 DNA sequence: TGCGCCAGCAGTGAGGGACAGGGGGGAGCTTTCTTT. The V and J genes are TRBV10-2 and TRBJ1-1, with 10 bases lining up with TRBD1. The trim removed 2 bases at V and 10 bases at J, leaving 1 base unmatched. The germline V gene has CDR1 WSHSY and CDR2 SAAADI. This CDR3 is built from 12 residues.

The J gene is TRBJ2-3, the V gene TRBV9; D may correspond to TRBD1 or TRBD2 (5 bases each). Germline V CDR1 and CDR2: SGDLS, YYNGEE. V was trimmed by 4 bases and J by 2 bases, leaving 11 bases between them. The CDR3 length is 14 residues. The CDR3 spells CASSLRDPTDTQYF. CDR3 coding DNA: TGTGCCAGCAGCTTACGGGACCCCACAGATACGCAGTATTTT.

Note on this clonotype: This may arise from a read error, as a much more abundant clone is one base away. The CDR3 DNA reads as TGCGCCGGCAGCTTGGAGCCAGAGGCAGAGTCCCCCCAGCATTTT. It specifies CAGSLEPEAESPQHF. J is TRBJ1-5 and V is TRBV5-1; no definite D call. The CDR3 has 15 residues. The V gene's germline CDR1 is SGHRS and CDR2 YFSETQ. The entire variable domain, with the rest obtained from reference TRBV5-1 and TRBJ1-5, is as follows: KAGVTQTPRYLIKTRGQQVTLSCSPISGHRSVSWYQQTPGQGLQFLFEYFSETQRNKGNFPGRFSGRQFSNSRSEMNVSTLELGDSALYLCAGSLEPEAESPQHFGDGTRLSIL.

The rearrangement links TRBV29-1 to TRBJ2-7, with TRBD2 as a possible D gene (5 bases). The germline V gene has CDR1 SQVTM and CDR2 ANQGSEA. The V gene lost 4 bases and the J gene lost 6 bases, with 16 bases spanning the gap. CDR3 length: 13 amino acids. CDR3: CSVGGVDRGEQYF. The CDR3 DNA is TGCAGCGTTGGAGGCGTAGATCGGGGCGAGCAGTACTTC.

Points on this clonotype: This may be a read error, as it is one base from a much larger clone. The V call is TRBV5-1, the J call TRBJ1-1, with D unresolved. CDR3 length: 14 residues. From germline, CDR1 is SGHRS and CDR2 YFSETQ. The CDR3 sequence is CAGSLYSLNTEAFF. Here the CDR3 DNA reads TGCGCCGGCAGCTTATATTCCCTTAACACTGAAGCTTTCTTT.

This clonotype was counted between two and nine times. The chain recombines TRBV29-1 with TRBJ1-2; D is possibly TRBD1 (5 bases). This CDR3 is built from 13 residues. Deletions cut 5 bases from V and 8 bases from J, with 18 bases between. CDR1 and CDR2 (germline): SQVTM, ANQGSEA. CDR3 sequence (DNA): TGCAGCGTTCCGTCCAGGGACCTCAGCGGCTACACCTTC. This gives the protein CSVPSRDLSGYTF.

This clonotype has just one count. This chain joins TRBV28 and TRBJ1-1, with 7 positions matching TRBD1. This CDR3 contains 12 residues. The V gene's germline CDR1 is MDHEN and CDR2 SYDVKM. The V and J ends lost 2 bases and 10 bases, in that order; junction bases with no gene match: 4. The CDR3 protein is CASSLEAGGAFF. The DNA for the CDR3 is TGTGCCAGCAGTTTAGAAGCAGGGGGAGCTTTCTTT. Together with reference TRBV28 and TRBJ1-1, the CDR3 gives the full variable domain: DVKVTQSSRYLVKRTGEKVFLECVQDMDHENMFWYRQDPGLGLRLIYFSYDVKMKEKGDIPEGYSVSREKKERFSLILESASTNQTSMYLCASSLEAGGAFFGQGTRLTVV.

This chain links TRBV15 with TRBJ1-5; maybe TRBD1 (5 bases). CDR3 size: 14 residues. Germline V gives CDR1 LNHNV, CDR2 YYDKDF (reference sequence). Trimming took off 1 base at V and 1 base at J, with 5 bases between the two ends. The CDR3 region is CATSRGGSNQPQHF. The CDR3 DNA reads as TGTGCCACCAGCAGAGGGGGCAGCAATCAGCCCCAGCATTTT.

This clonotype occurred a few times. The rearrangement links TRBV29-1 to TRBJ1-2; D unclear. The CDR3 consists of 11 residues. With 0 bases removed from V and 5 bases from J, the gap between germline ends came to 4 bases. Per germline, CDR1 SQVTM and CDR2 ANQGSEA. This CDR3 is CSVEEQYGYTF. The CDR3 bases are TGCAGCGTTGAAGAGCAGTATGGCTACACCTTC.

The rearrangement links TRBV7-9 to TRBJ2-7; 8 bases line up with TRBD1. In germline, CDR1 is SEHNR, CDR2 FQNEAQ (reference sequence). Trimming cost V 5 bases and J 4 bases; bases outside gene matches: 1. CDR3 length equals 12 residues. CDR3 in DNA: TGTGCCAGCAGCGGACAGGGTTACGAGCAGTACGTC. It codes for CASSGQGYEQYV.

With respect to this clonotype: It may be a read error: a sequence one base away is much more abundant. The rearrangement links TRBV7-9 to TRBJ1-1; D is unclear. Germline CDR1 is SEHNR and CDR2 is FQNEAQ (reference sequence). This CDR3 is built from 13 residues. CDR3: CASSLVGQPEASF. Written as DNA, the CDR3 is TGTGCCAGCAGCTTAGTAGGTCAGCCTGAAGCTTCCTTT.

The chain has TRBV19 and TRBJ1-6; unclear D gene. Trimming took 3 bases from V and 5 from J, leaving 11 bases between them. The germline V gene has CDR1 LNHDA and CDR2 SQIVND (reference sequence). This CDR3 has 15 residues. CDR3 protein: CASSMGGSHNSPLHF. The CDR3 DNA is TGTGCCAGTAGTATGGGAGGCAGCCATAATTCACCCCTCCACTTT.

The V call is TRBV2, the J call TRBJ1-4, with 8 nucleotides matching TRBD1. This CDR3 region has 15 residues. Trimming removed 7 bases from V and 0 bases from J; junction bases left unmatched: 4. From germline, CDR1 is SNHLY and CDR2 FYNNEI. CDR3 bases: TGTGCCAGCATAGAACAGGGGGCAACTAATGAAAAACTGTTTTTT. Protein product: CASIEQGATNEKLFF.